Sequencing of this T cell receptor beta chain was carried out in a study of blood T cell repertoires in COVID-19. Study context: Acute-phase and convalescent COVID-19 samples originated in the United States, Italy and Spain.

The junction had 10 bases not matched to a gene; V was cut back by 7 bases and J by 2 bases. The CDR3 length is 15 residues. From germline, CDR1 is MNHEY and CDR2 SVGEGT. In the authors' methods: Reference gene primer amplification in the assay estimated nucleated cell counts. Clones were read by immunoSEQ multiplex PCR, and TCRdb kept only the in-frame ones, dropping some. That table is the source of V, J and clone size, and D and trimming were worked out from the DNA. This sample has 60,000 to 70,000 clones; around 90% occur once, and the top ten carry approximately 7.5%. This TCR was sampled from a human donor in a cohort sampled during active COVID-19. The specimen was peripheral blood. The chain joins TRBV6-2 or TRBV6-3 to TRBJ2-7; 8 positions agree with TRBD2. CDR3 protein: CASTPPAGAPYEQYF. The DNA of the CDR3 is TGTGCCAGCACCCCTCCAGCGGGAGCTCCCTACGAGCAGTACTTC.